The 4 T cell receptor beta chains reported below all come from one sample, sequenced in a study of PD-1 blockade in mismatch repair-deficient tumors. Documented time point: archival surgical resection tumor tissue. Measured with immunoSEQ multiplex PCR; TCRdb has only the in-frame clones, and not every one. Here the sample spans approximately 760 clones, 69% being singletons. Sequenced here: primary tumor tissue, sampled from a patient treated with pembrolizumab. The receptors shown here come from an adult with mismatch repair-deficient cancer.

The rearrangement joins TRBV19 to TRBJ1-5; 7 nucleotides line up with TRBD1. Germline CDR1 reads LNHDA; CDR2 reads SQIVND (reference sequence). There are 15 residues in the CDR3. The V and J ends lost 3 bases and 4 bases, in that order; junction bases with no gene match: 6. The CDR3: CASSMGDSQNQPQHF. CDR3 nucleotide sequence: TGTGCCAGTAGTATGGGGGACAGTCAAAATCAGCCCCAGCATTTT.

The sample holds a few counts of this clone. The CDR3, as DNA: TGTGCCAGTAGTATCCGTAGGAACACTGAAGCTTTCTTT. Encoded protein: CASSIRRNTEAFF. The chain carries TRBV19 and TRBJ1-1; D not certain. The CDR3 contains 13 residues. Germline V CDR1 and CDR2: LNHDA, SQIVND (reference sequence). V was pared by 3 bases and J by 1 base, with 6 bases between. The whole variable domain, remainder taken from reference TRBV19 and TRBJ1-1, is DGGITQSPKYLFRKEGQNVTLSCEQNLNHDAMYWYRQDPGQGLRLIYYSQIVNDFQKGDIAEGYSVSREKKESFPLTVTSAQKNPTAFYLCASSIRRNTEAFFGQGTRLTVV.

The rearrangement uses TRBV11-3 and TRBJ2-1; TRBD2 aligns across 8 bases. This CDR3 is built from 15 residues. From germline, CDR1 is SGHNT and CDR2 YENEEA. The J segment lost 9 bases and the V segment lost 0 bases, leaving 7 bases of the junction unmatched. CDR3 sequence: CASSLERGTSREQFF. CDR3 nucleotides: TGTGCCAGCAGCTTAGAAAGAGGGACTAGTCGTGAGCAGTTCTTC.

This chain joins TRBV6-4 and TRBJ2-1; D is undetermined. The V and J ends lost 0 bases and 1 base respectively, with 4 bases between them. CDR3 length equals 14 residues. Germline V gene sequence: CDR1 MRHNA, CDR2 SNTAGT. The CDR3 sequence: CASSDSGSYNEQFF. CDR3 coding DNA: TGTGCCAGCAGTGACTCGGGATCCTACAATGAGCAGTTCTTC.